The following is a T cell receptor (beta chain) sequence with its context. What it recognizes is unknown. A read error may produce the germline difference seen at one junction end. These data are taken from a study of T cell repertoires in cytomegalovirus infection. Study in general: Evidence of both CMV infection and a matching HLA type came from public TCR beta signatures.

The germline CDR1 and CDR2 sequences are SGHDN and FVKESK. The CDR3 is 14 amino acids. The study's findings and limits: In two of eight donors, the top clonotype was HLA-C-restricted CMV-specific. The cumulative frequency of public TCR beta families distinguished individuals who carried CMV together with the relevant HLA.

TCRdb passed the reads through MiXCR, listing each CDR3 protein once. The sample yields about 740,000 distinct CDR3 sequences, 35% seen once. The specimen sequenced was PBMCs. This chain uses TRBV14 with TRBJ2-7; TRBD1 might be the D (5 bases). The TCR originated in a human donor in good health (CMV status not recorded). Some clones in this sample may be carry-over from other donors' samples. The CDR3 bases are TGTGCCATCAGCCAATCCGCAGGGATCCACGAGCAGTACTTC. It encodes CAISQSAGIHEQYF.